This T cell receptor beta chain originates from a study of identical twins. Unique molecular identifiers were present on cDNA, and template switching added a universal primer site. TCRdb called the 5' RACE reads again in MiXCR, with one record for every CDR3 protein. The sample includes roughly 290,000 distinct CDR3 sequences, around 8.8% of them seen just once. As to this clonotype: Its antigen is not known.

Germline CDR1 LGHDT, CDR2 YNNKEL (reference sequence). V was shortened by 4 bases and J by 3 bases, with 15 bases between the two germline ends. The CDR3 totals 15 residues. Notes on the study in general: Monozygotic twins shared more out-of-frame TCR alpha than recombination models predicted. Alpha sequences out of frame and shared by twins had excess low generation probability. Sharing of beta out-of-frame sequences by twins showed a weaker excess.

This same sample was also taken into another study, of yellow fever vaccine responses in identical twins.

The TCR originated in a young woman in good health. The sequenced material came from memory (CD45RO+) T cells sorted from blood. The chain has TRBV3-1 and TRBJ2-5; D remains ambiguous. The DNA of the CDR3 is TGTGCCAGCAGCCCTCTGACACGGACGAAAGAGACCCAGTACTTC. Encoded protein: CASSPLTRTKETQYF.